The source of this T cell receptor (beta chain) is a study of blood T cells in healthy people across ages. This CDR3 region has 15 residues. Per germline, CDR1 MNHEY and CDR2 SMNVEV (reference sequence). A sample-barcoded 5' primer and a J-beta primer mix were used in a second PCR of about 7 to 12 cycles. Using its own MiXCR run on the 5' RACE reads, TCRdb lists one record per CDR3 protein. The repertoire holds 1.2 million to 1.5 million distinct CDR3 sequences, with around 42% as singletons. Every donor gave about 9 milliliters of peripheral blood. Per-sample yields of isolated PBMCs were at least 6 million. Details on this clonotype: Sequence at one end of the junction differs from germline and may be a read error.

This clonotype was sampled from a woman aged 18-29 years in good health. The sample consisted of blood. The rearrangement joins TRBV27 to TRBJ2-4; 8 nucleotides match TRBD2. The end of the DNA aligns better with TRBJ2-7, so the J call may be wrong. This CDR3 reads CVSSLGSGVHYEQYF. CDR3 in DNA: TGTGTCAGCAGTTTAGGTAGCGGGGTTCACTACGAGCAGTACTTC.